These 27 T cell receptor beta chains originate from one sample sequenced in a study of PD-1 blockade in classical Hodgkin lymphoma. Time point given: cycle 4 day 1 (C4D1), after six to seven weeks of nivolumab. Every patient relapsed after autologous stem cell transplantation, and brentuximab vedotin exposure varied. Repertoires were generated with immunoSEQ multiplex PCR, while TCRdb's copy carries only in-frame clones and drops some. The sample lists around 20,000 clones; around 82% were seen once. Sequencing used peripheral blood mononuclear cells (PBMCs), obtained before the fourth cycle of nivolumab. These receptor sequences come from a human donor with classical Hodgkin lymphoma.

The chain's CDR3 is CASSLFGRGHTGELFF. The CDR3 DNA reads TGTGCCAGCAGCTTATTTGGCAGGGGGCACACCGGGGAGCTGTTTTTT. The chain uses TRBV11-2 and TRBJ2-2, with 8 bases identical to TRBD1. Germline-derived CDR1 and CDR2 are SGHAT and FQNNGV. The V segment lost 2 bases and the J segment 3 bases; nucleotides outside the gene matches: 5. This CDR3 has 16 amino acids.

The sample holds a few counts of this clone. This rearrangement joins TRBV2 to TRBJ2-3; weak D call: TRBD1 (5 bases). The germline V and J ends were trimmed by 3 bases and 2 bases, with 12 bases remaining between them. CDR1 and CDR2 from the germline V gene are SNHLY and FYNNEI. This CDR3 comprises 15 residues. For the CDR3, the DNA is TGTGCCAGCAGTGAGGCTTCAGGGTTCACAGATACGCAGTATTTT. Translated, it gives CASSEASGFTDTQYF.

The V and J genes are TRBV7-9 and TRBJ1-2; 9 nucleotides align to TRBD1. The CDR3 consists of 14 residues. V was pared by 5 bases and J by 6 bases, with 7 bases of the junction left unmatched. CDR1 and CDR2 (germline): SEHNR, FQNEAQ (reference sequence). The CDR3 DNA reads as TGTGCCAGCAGCCTACAGGGGGCATTGGATGGCTACACCTTC. Translated, it gives CASSLQGALDGYTF.

The chain carries TRBV7-9 and TRBJ2-5; 12 nucleotides line up with TRBD2. The CDR3 has 15 residues. Germline CDR1 reads SEHNR; CDR2 reads FQNEAQ (reference sequence). V shed 11 bases, J shed 5 bases, and the junction held 12 bases outside the gene matches. The CDR3 spells CAGALLAGGSETQYF. CDR3 in DNA: TGTGCCGGCGCTTTACTAGCGGGAGGCTCCGAGACCCAGTACTTC.

This clone turned up a few times. This chain uses TRBV5-1 with TRBJ1-6; no clear D. The ends were cut back, 2 bases at V and 9 bases at J, with 15 bases in the middle. The CDR3 loop spans 15 amino acids. CDR1 is SGHRS and CDR2 is YFSETQ in the germline V gene. In DNA, the CDR3 is TGCGCCAGCAGCTTCCTCGACCCGGGCGGTTCACCCCTCCACTTT. It yields the protein CASSFLDPGGSPLHF. Supplemented by reference TRBV5-1 and TRBJ1-6, the full variable domain reads KAGVTQTPRYLIKTRGQQVTLSCSPISGHRSVSWYQQTPGQGLQFLFEYFSETQRNKGNFPGRFSGRQFSNSRSEMNVSTLELGDSALYLCASSFLDPGGSPLHFGNGTRLTVT.

V is TRBV5-1 and J is TRBJ2-7, with TRBD2 identical over 7 bases. The germline CDR1 and CDR2 sequences are SGHRS and YFSETQ. V lost 3 bases, J lost 0 bases, and 3 bases stayed unmatched. The CDR3 spans 14 residues. CDR3 amino acids: CASSSSGVSYEQYF. CDR3 nucleotides: TGCGCCAGCAGCTCCAGCGGGGTCTCCTACGAGCAGTACTTC.

The chain is built from TRBV2 and TRBJ1-1, with a tentative D call TRBD1 (6 bases). Trimming removed 4 bases at V and 0 bases at J, with 9 bases between. This CDR3 has 14 amino acids. In germline, CDR1 is SNHLY, CDR2 FYNNEI. CDR3: CASSVQGMNTEAFF. The CDR3 region has the DNA TGTGCCAGCAGTGTACAGGGAATGAACACTGAAGCTTTCTTT.

The V and J genes are TRBV6-5 and TRBJ1-3; D ambiguous. The CDR3 runs 16 residues. The V end lost 0 bases, the J end lost 0 bases, and 9 bases lay between the germline ends. CDR1 and CDR2 from the germline V gene are MNHEY and SVGAGI. The CDR3 reads CASSYSREYSGNTIYF. The CDR3, as DNA: TGTGCCAGCAGTTACTCGAGGGAGTACTCTGGAAACACCATATATTTT.

This clone was counted a single time. The V and J genes are TRBV6-6 and TRBJ2-5; D is undetermined. The V end was cut by 6 bases, the J end by 4 bases, with 12 bases between. The germline CDR1 and CDR2 sequences are MNHNY and SVGAGI (reference sequence). The CDR3 is 13 residues long. The CDR3 protein is CASRKDPRETQYF. CDR3 nucleotide sequence: TGTGCCAGCAGGAAGGACCCAAGAGAGACCCAGTACTTC.

The chain is built from TRBV7-9 and TRBJ2-7, with TRBD1 matching over 7 bases. The CDR3 loop spans 18 amino acids. Germline V gene sequence: CDR1 SEHNR, CDR2 FQNEAQ (reference sequence). V trimming: 3 bases; J trimming: 0 bases; junction bases outside the gene matches: 14. CDR3: CASSFHPGQVHSSYEQYV. The CDR3, as DNA: TGTGCCAGCAGCTTTCACCCTGGACAGGTCCACAGCTCCTACGAGCAGTACGTC.

The chain employs TRBV7-8 and TRBJ1-5; maybe TRBD1 (5 bases). The length of the CDR3 is 15 residues. Per germline, CDR1 SGHVS and CDR2 FQNEAQ. The V end lost 3 bases, the J end lost 6 bases, and 15 bases lay between the germline ends. The CDR3 sequence: CASSFQRQGSQPQHF. CDR3 DNA: TGTGCCAGCAGCTTTCAGAGGCAGGGCAGTCAGCCCCAGCATTTT.

The chain couples TRBV25-1 to TRBJ2-2, with no clear D. Germline-derived CDR1 and CDR2 are MGHDK and SYGVNS. The V gene lost 3 bases and the J gene lost 8 bases, with 1 base spanning the gap. CDR3 size: 10 residues. CDR3 protein: CASSDGELFF. For the CDR3, the DNA is TGTGCCAGCAGTGATGGGGAGCTGTTTTTT.

This clone was counted a few times. The genes are TRBV10-1 and TRBJ2-1, with 7 bases aligning to TRBD1. Germline CDR1 and CDR2: WNHNN and SYGVQD (reference sequence). J gave up 7 bases and V 6 bases, and 9 bases lay outside the gene matches. This CDR3 is 14 amino acids long. CDR3 in amino acids: CASSRDPRGNEQFF. In DNA form, the CDR3 reads TGCGCCAGCAGCCGGGACCCCAGGGGGAATGAGCAGTTCTTC.

This chain uses TRBV2 with TRBJ1-5; the D is unclear. The CDR3 runs 14 residues. The ends were cut back, 6 bases at V and 5 bases at J, with 14 bases in the middle. The V gene's germline CDR1 is SNHLY and CDR2 FYNNEI. This CDR3 is CASRARLFDQPQHF. Written as DNA, the CDR3 is TGTGCCAGCAGGGCCCGGCTTTTTGATCAGCCCCAGCATTTT.

The CDR3 reads CAWSPGERLVFF. As DNA, the CDR3 is TGTGCCTGGAGCCCCGGGGAGCGGCTGGTGTTCTTC. J is TRBJ2-1 and V is TRBV30; D possibly corresponds to TRBD2 (5 bases). The CDR3 sequence is 12 residues long. V was cut by 3 bases and J by 15 bases, with 18 bases left in between. Germline V gene sequence: CDR1 GTSNPN, CDR2 SVGIG (reference sequence).

The chain carries TRBV25-1 and TRBJ2-3, with D unresolved. Germline loops: CDR1 MGHDK, CDR2 SYGVNS. The CDR3 consists of 11 residues. V was shortened by 5 bases and J by 6 bases, with 6 bases between the two germline ends. CDR3 DNA: TGTGCCAGCAGTTCCGGGGATACGCAGTATTTT. Its protein is CASSSGDTQYF.

V gene TRBV9 combines with J gene TRBJ1-2; TRBD1 might be the D (6 bases). The CDR3 has 15 residues. Germline values: CDR1 SGDLS, CDR2 YYNGEE. Trimming shortened V by 4 bases and J by 2 bases, and 15 bases separated the two germline ends. For the CDR3, the DNA is TGTGCCAGCAGCCCGGGCGGACAGTCGAACTATGGCTACACCTTC. It encodes CASSPGGQSNYGYTF.

The chain recombines TRBV30 with TRBJ2-7, with 9 bases aligning to TRBD2. J lost 6 bases, V lost 0 bases, and 9 bases had no gene match. The CDR3 totals 15 residues. Germline V gene data show CDR1 as GTSNPN and CDR2 as SVGIG (reference sequence). CDR3: CAWSVRPSGIREQYF. The CDR3 nucleotides read TGTGCCTGGAGTGTACGTCCTAGCGGGATTCGCGAGCAGTACTTC.

V gene TRBV7-9 combines with J gene TRBJ2-1; D is undetermined. V shed 5 bases and J shed 3 bases, with 11 bases lying between them. In germline, CDR1 is SEHNR, CDR2 FQNEAQ (reference sequence). The length of the CDR3 is 14 residues. The CDR3 sequence: CASSPDNRYNEQFF. In DNA form, the CDR3 reads TGTGCCAGCAGCCCCGACAATCGCTACAATGAGCAGTTCTTC.

This chain uses TRBV29-1 with TRBJ2-3; TRBD2 agrees at 9 bases. V was pared by 5 bases and J by 3 bases, with 9 bases of the junction left unmatched. The germline V gene has CDR1 SQVTM and CDR2 ANQGSEA. This CDR3 has 15 residues. The CDR3 loop is CSVQPLAGPTDTQYF. The DNA of the CDR3 is TGCAGCGTTCAGCCGCTAGCGGGACCTACAGATACGCAGTATTTT.

This chain uses TRBV6-6 with TRBJ2-7, with 8 bases lining up with TRBD2. The CDR3 is 15 amino acids. CDR1 and CDR2 (germline): MNHNY, SVGAGI (reference sequence). V shed 0 bases, J shed 5 bases, and the junction held 6 bases outside the gene matches. The CDR3 region is CASSYSTGGPNEQYV. CDR3 nucleotide sequence: TGTGCCAGCAGTTACTCCACGGGGGGGCCTAACGAGCAGTACGTC.

This clone was counted a single time. The rearrangement links TRBV10-3 to TRBJ2-5, with 14 bases matching TRBD2. V was pared by 8 bases and J by 1 base, with 12 bases of the junction left unmatched. CDR1 and CDR2 (germline): ENHRY, SYGVKD. The CDR3 spans 18 residues. CDR3 loop: CAIGTGTSGGNIQETQYF. In DNA form, the CDR3 reads TGTGCCATCGGAACCGGGACTAGCGGGGGAAACATCCAAGAGACCCAGTACTTC.

The chain combines TRBV6-6 with TRBJ1-2; 7 positions agree with TRBD1. Germline assignment: CDR1 MNHNY and CDR2 SVGAGI (reference sequence). V lost 4 bases, J lost 4 bases, and 9 bases stayed unmatched. This CDR3 has 15 amino acids. CDR3 coding DNA: TGTGCCAGCAGTTTTTCCCAGGGGGTTTCCTATGGCTACACCTTC. Amino acids: CASSFSQGVSYGYTF.

This chain uses TRBV27 with TRBJ2-2; D is ambiguous. V was cut by 7 bases and J by 3 bases, with 12 bases left in between. The CDR3 runs 14 residues. CDR1 MNHEY and CDR2 SMNVEV come from the germline V gene (reference sequence). CDR3 sequence reads: CASKRSMHTGELFF. The CDR3 DNA reads TGTGCCAGCAAGCGAAGTATGCACACCGGGGAGCTGTTTTTT.

V and J are TRBV19 and TRBJ1-6; D possibly corresponds to TRBD1 (5 bases). Germline loops: CDR1 LNHDA, CDR2 SQIVND (reference sequence). The CDR3 contains 17 residues. V gave up 0 bases and J gave up 7 bases, with 16 bases separating them. In nucleotides, the CDR3 is TGTGCCAGTAGTATAGATCGACAGCCCGCGAGAAATTCACCCCTCCACTTT. Translation: CASSIDRQPARNSPLHF.

The chain employs TRBV9 and TRBJ2-5; TRBD2 agrees at 12 bases. Unmatched junction bases numbered 5, after V lost 4 bases and J lost 7 bases. The length of the CDR3 is 14 residues. Germline V gene sequence: CDR1 SGDLS, CDR2 YYNGEE. CDR3 coding DNA: TGTGCCAGCAGCCGACTAGCGGGGGAGACGACCCAGTACTTC. The encoded protein is CASSRLAGETTQYF. The full variable domain, completed using reference TRBV9 and TRBJ2-5, is DSGVTQTPKHLITATGQRVTLRCSPRSGDLSVYWYQQSLDQGLQFLIQYYNGEERAKGNILERFSAQQFPDLHSELNLSSLELGDSALYFCASSRLAGETTQYFGPGTRLLVL.

This clone has only one observation. The CDR3: CASSLVGRTEAFF. The CDR3 nucleotides read TGTGCCAGCAGCTTAGTAGGCAGAACTGAAGCTTTCTTT. This chain joins TRBV7-9 and TRBJ1-1; D remains unclear. This CDR3 region has 13 residues. Germline CDR1 and CDR2: SEHNR and FQNEAQ (reference sequence). Trimming stripped 1 base from V and 5 bases from J, with 8 bases between.